This T cell receptor (beta chain) stems from a study of tumor and adjacent non-tumor tissue in lung cancer. Study information: Patients comprised roughly 12 adenocarcinoma, a couple of squamous cell carcinoma and 1 small cell lung cancer. Findings and caveats of the study: Tumor TCR diversity, when higher, was linked to shorter survival.

A modified ARM-PCR protocol with three rounds of nested PCR amplified TCRbeta. TCRdb analysed the multiplex PCR reads with MiXCR anew, one entry per CDR3 protein. The data contain 40,000 to 50,000 distinct CDR3 sequences, less than 70% of them singletons. The CDR3 loop spans 15 amino acids. Trimming stripped 3 bases from V and 3 bases from J, with 14 bases between. CDR1 is SGHRS, CDR2 YFSETQ, per germline. No cell sorting was done before RNA was extracted from the tissue. Distant lung tissue was collected more than 3 cm away from the tumor edge. Between August and November 2014, newly diagnosed, chemotherapy-naive lung cancer patients underwent thoracic surgery in China. Note on this clonotype: Its antigen is currently unknown. Given a much more abundant clone one base away, this may be a read error.

This TCR was recovered from a woman in her 70s with non-small cell lung cancer. Input material: distant non-tumor lung tissue. The chain carries TRBV5-1 and TRBJ2-3, with D possibly being TRBD2 (6 bases). CDR3 in DNA: TGCGCCAGCAGCTGGGGACTCGTGACGACAGATACGCAGTATTTT. Amino acid sequence: CASSWGLVTTDTQYF.